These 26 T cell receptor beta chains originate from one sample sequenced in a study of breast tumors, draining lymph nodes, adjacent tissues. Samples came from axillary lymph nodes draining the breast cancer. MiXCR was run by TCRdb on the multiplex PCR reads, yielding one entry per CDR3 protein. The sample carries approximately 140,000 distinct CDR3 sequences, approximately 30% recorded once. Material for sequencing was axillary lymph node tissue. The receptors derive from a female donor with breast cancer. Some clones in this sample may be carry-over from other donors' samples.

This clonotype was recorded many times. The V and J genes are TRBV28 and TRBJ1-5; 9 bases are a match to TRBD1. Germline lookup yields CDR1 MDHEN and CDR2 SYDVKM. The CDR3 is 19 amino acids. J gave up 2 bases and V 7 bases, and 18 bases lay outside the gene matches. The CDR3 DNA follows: TGTGCCAGCATCGGAGGGGACAGGGCATCTCACGGGGGCAATCAGCCCCAGCATTTT. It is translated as CASIGGDRASHGGNQPQHF.

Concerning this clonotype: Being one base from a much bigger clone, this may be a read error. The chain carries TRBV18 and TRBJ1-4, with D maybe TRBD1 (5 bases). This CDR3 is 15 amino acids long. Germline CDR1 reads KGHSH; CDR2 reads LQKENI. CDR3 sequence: CASSDSPQDGEKLLF. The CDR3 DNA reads TGTGCCAGCTCAGACAGCCCCCAGGACGGCGAAAAACTGCTTTTT.

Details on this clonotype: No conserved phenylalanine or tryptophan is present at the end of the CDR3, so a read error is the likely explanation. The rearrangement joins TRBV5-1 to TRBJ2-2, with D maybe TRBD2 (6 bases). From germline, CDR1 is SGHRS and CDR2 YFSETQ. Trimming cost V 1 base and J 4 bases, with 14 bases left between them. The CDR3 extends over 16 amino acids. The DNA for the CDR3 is TGCGCCAGCAGCTTGATGCGGGGAAGTTTCACCGGGGAGCTGTTTCTT. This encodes CASSLMRGSFTGELFL.

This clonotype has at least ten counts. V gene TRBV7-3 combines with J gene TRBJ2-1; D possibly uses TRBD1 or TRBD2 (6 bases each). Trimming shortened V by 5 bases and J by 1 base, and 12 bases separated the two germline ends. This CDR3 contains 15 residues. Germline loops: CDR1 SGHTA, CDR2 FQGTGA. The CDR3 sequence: CASSPSGASYNEQFF. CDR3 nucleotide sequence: TGTGCCAGCAGCCCCTCGGGGGCATCCTACAATGAGCAGTTCTTC.

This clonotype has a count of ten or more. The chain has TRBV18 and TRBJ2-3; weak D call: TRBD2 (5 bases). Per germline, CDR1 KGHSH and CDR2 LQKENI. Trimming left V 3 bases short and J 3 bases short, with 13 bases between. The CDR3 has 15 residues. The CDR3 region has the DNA TGTGCCAGCTCACCCTCCGGGGTCCCTACAGATACGCAGTATTTT. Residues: CASSPSGVPTDTQYF.

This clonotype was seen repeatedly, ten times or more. The CDR3 sequence: CASSLGSGRSWEQYF. CDR3 DNA sequence: TGTGCCAGCAGCTTAGGGTCTGGCAGGTCTTGGGAGCAGTACTTC. The chain recombines TRBV7-6 with TRBJ2-7; D uncertain. CDR3 length: 15 residues. Trimming stripped 1 base from V and 7 bases from J, with 17 bases between. CDR1 is SGHVS and CDR2 is FNYEAQ in the germline V gene.

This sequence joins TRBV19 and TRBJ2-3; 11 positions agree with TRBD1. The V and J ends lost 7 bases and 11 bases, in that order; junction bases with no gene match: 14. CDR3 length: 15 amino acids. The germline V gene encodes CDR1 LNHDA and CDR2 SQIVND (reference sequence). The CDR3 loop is CASTQGQGVHNEQYF. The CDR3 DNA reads TGTGCCAGTACCCAGGGACAGGGGGTTCACAATGAGCAGTATTTT.

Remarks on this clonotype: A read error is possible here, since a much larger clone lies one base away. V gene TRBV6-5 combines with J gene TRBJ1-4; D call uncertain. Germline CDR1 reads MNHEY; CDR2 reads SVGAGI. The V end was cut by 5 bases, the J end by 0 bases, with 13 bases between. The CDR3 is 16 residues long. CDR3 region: CASSPPRSATNEKLFF. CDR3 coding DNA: TGTGCCAGCAGTCCCCCTCGGAGTGCAACTAATGAAAAACTGTTTTTT.

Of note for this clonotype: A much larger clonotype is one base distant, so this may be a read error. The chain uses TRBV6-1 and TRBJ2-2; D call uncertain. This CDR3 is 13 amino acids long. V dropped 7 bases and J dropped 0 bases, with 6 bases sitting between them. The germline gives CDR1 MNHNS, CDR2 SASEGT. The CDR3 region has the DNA TGTGCCAGCACGCCGGCGAACACCGGGGAGCTGTTTTTT. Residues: CASTPANTGELFF.

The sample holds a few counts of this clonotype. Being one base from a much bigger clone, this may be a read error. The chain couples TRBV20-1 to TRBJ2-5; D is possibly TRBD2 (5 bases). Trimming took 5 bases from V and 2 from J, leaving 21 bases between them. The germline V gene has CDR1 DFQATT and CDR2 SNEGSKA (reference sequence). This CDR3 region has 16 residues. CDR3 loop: CSAAPFGAASQETQYF. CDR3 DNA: TGCAGTGCTGCCCCTTTTGGAGCGGCCTCTCAAGAGACCCAGTACTTC.

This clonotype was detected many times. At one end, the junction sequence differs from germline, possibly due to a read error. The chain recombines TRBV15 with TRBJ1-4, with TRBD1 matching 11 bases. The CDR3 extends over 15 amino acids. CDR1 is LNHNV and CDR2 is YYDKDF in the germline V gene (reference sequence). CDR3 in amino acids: CATSSGTGGFEKLFF. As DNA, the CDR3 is TGTGCCACTAGCAGTGGGACAGGGGGATTTGAAAAACTGTTTTTT.

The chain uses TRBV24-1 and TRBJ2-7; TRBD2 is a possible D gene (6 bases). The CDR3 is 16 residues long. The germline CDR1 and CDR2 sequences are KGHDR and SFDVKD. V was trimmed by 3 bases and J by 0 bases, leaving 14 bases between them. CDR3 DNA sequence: TGTGCCACCAGTGATCCTTTATTCGGGAGCTCCTACGAGCAGTACTTC. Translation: CATSDPLFGSSYEQYF.

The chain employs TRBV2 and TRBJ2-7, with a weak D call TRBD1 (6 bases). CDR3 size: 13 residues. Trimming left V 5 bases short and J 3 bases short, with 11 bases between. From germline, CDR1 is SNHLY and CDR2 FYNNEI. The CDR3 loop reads CASSRQEVYEQYV. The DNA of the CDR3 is TGTGCCAGCAGTCGACAGGAAGTCTACGAGCAGTACGTC.

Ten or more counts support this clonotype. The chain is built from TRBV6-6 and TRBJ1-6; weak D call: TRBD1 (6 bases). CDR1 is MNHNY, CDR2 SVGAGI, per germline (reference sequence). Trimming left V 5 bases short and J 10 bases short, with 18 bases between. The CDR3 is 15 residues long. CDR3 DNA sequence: TGTGCCAGCAGTCCCCTTCAGGGGTATGGATCACCCCTCCACTTT. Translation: CASSPLQGYGSPLHF.

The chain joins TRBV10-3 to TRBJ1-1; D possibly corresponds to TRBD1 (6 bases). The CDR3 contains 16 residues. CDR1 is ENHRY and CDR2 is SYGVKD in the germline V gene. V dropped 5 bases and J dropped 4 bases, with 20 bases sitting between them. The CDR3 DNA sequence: TGTGCCATCAGTCGGACTAGCGGGGGCCAGAGCACTGAAGCTTTCTTT. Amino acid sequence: CAISRTSGGQSTEAFF.

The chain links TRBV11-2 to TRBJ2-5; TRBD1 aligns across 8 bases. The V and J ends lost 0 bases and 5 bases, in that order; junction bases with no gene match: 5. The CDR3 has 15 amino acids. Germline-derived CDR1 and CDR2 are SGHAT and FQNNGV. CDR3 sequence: CASSLEGQASETQYF. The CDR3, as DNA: TGTGCCAGCAGCTTAGAGGGACAGGCATCGGAGACCCAGTACTTC.

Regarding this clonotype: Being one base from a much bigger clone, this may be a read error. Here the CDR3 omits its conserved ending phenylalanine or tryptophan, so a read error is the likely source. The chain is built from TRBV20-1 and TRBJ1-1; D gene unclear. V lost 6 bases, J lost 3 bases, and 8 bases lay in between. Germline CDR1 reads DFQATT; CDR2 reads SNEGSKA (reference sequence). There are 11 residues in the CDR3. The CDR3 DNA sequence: TGCAGTGCACCCCTCTACACTGAAGCTTTCTGT. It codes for CSAPLYTEAFC.

The DNA for the CDR3 is TGTGCCACCAGCGACAGGGGGGTGTCTCAGCCCCAGTACTTC. Amino acids: CATSDRGVSQPQYF. This chain links TRBV15 with TRBJ2-5; 9 bases match TRBD1. V lost 5 bases, J lost 9 bases, and 10 bases stayed unmatched. CDR1 is LNHNV and CDR2 is YYDKDF in the germline V gene (reference sequence). The CDR3 has 14 residues.

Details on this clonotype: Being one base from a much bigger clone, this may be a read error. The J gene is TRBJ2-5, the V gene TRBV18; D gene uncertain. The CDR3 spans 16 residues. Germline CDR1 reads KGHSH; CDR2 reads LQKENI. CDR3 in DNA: TGTGCCAGCCCACCCTGGGTTAGGACCGACGGGGAGACCCAGTACTTC. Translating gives CASPPWVRTDGETQYF. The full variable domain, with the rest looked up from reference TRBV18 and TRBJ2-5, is NAGVMQNPRHLVRRRGQEARLRCSPMKGHSHVYWYRQLPEEGLKFMVYLQKENIIDESGMPKERFSAEFPKEGPSILRIQQVVRGDSAAYFCASPPWVRTDGETQYFGPGTRLLVL.

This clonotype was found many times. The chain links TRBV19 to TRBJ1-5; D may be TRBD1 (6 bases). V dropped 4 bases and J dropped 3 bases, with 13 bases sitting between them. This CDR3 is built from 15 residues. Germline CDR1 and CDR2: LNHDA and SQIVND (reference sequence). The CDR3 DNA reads TGTGCCAGTAGTAGGGGGGCGGAGTCCAATCAGCCCCAGCATTTT. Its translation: CASSRGAESNQPQHF.

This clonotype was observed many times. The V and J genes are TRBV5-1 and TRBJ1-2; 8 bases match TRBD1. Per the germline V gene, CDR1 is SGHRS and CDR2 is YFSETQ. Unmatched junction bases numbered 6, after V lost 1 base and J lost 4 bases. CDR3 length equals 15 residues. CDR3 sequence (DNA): TGCGCCAGCAGCTTGTGGACAGGGCCTGGCTATGGCTACACCTTC. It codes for CASSLWTGPGYGYTF.

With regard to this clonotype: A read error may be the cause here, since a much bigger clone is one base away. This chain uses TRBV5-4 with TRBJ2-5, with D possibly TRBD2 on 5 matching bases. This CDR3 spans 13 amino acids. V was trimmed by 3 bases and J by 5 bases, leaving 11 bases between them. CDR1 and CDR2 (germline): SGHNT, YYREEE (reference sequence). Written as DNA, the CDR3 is TGTGCCAGCAGCTGGGAGAGGACGGAGACCCAGTACTTC. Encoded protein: CASSWERTETQYF. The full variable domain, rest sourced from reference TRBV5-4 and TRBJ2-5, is ETGVTQSPTHLIKTRGQQVTLRCSSQSGHNTVSWYQQALGQGPQFIFQYYREEENGRGNFPPRFSGLQFPNYSSELNVNALELDDSALYLCASSWERTETQYFGPGTRLLVL.

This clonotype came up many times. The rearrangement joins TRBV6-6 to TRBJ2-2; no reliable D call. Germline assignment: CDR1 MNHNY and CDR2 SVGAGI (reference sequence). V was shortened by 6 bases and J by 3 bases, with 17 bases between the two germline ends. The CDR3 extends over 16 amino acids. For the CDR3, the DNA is TGTGCCAGCAGCGTTACTACAGCTGAGGACACCGGGGAGCTGTTTTTT. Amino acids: CASSVTTAEDTGELFF.

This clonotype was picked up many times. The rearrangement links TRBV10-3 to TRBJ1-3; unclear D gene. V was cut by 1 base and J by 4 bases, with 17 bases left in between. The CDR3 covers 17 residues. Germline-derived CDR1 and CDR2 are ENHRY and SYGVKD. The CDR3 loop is CAISEWMGVSSGNTIYF. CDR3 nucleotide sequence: TGTGCCATCAGTGAGTGGATGGGAGTCTCCTCGGGAAACACCATATATTTT.

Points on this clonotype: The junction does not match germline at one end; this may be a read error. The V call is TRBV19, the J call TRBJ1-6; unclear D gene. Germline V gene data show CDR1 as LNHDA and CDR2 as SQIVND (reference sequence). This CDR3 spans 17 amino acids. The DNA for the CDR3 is TGTGCCAGTAGTATCATTGACGGGAGCTCCTATAATTCACCCCTCCCCTTT. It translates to CASSIIDGSSYNSPLPF. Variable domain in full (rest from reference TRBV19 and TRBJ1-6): DGGITQSPKYLFRKEGQNVTLSCEQNLNHDAMYWYRQDPGQGLRLIYYSQIVNDFQKGDIAEGYSVSREKKESFPLTVTSAQKNPTAFYLCASSIIDGSSYNSPLPFGNGTRLTVT.

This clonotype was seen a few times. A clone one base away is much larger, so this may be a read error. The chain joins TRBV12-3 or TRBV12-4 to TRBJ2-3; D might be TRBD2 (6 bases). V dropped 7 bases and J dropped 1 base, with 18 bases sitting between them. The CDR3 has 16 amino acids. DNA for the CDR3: TGTGCCAGCAACCACAGCGGGCAGGGTGGCACAGATACGCAGTATTTT. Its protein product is CASNHSGQGGTDTQYF.